Detailed here is one T cell receptor beta chain. The antigen remains undetermined. These data originate in a study of T cell repertoires in cytomegalovirus infection. Whole-study context: It can be stated that public TCR beta signatures indicated CMV infection as well as a matching HLA type. Study-wide results and limits: In two of eight donors, the top clonotype was HLA-C-restricted CMV-specific.

Each CDR3 protein is one row after TCRdb ran MiXCR on the reads. The repertoire has approximately 500,000 distinct CDR3 sequences, around 27% of them found once; the top ten carry roughly 13%. The source is a human donor in good health (CMV status not recorded). Some clones in this sample may be carry-over from other donors' samples. Sequencing was carried out using PBMCs.

CDR3 DNA: TGTGCCAGCAGCTTAAGTAGCGGGAGTGGGCAGTTCTTC. Translating it yields CASSLSSGSGQFF. The chain uses TRBV7-2 and TRBJ2-1; 9 positions match TRBD2. The CDR3 totals 13 residues. Trimming took 2 bases from V and 12 from J; bases not matched to a gene: 5. Germline loops: CDR1 SGHTA, CDR2 FQGNSA.